Following are 30 T cell receptor beta chains from one sample sequenced in a study of blood T cell repertoires in COVID-19 (dated by TCRdb to the early 2020s). The library was built by means of the immunoSEQ multiplex PCR assay. Drawn from immuneACCESS, this table holds only the in-frame rearrangements with V and J called that TCRdb kept. Clones are partly lost; checked studies trace under half to an unresolved V gene and leave the rest unexplained. In all, the sample holds some 100,000 clones, and roughly 86% of those were seen once. Around 10% of the sample is taken by the ten largest. The source material was peripheral blood. The receptors shown here come from a man aged 50-60 years with acute or convalescent COVID-19.

J is TRBJ1-2 and V is TRBV5-1; no reliable D call. CDR3 length: 14 residues. Trimming cost V 0 bases and J 4 bases, with 10 bases left between them. The germline gives CDR1 SGHRS, CDR2 YFSETQ. In nucleotides, the CDR3 is TGCGCCAGCAGCTTGGACGGGCGGGCCTATGGCTACACCTTC. Protein product: CASSLDGRAYGYTF.

This clone was counted once. The J gene is TRBJ1-4, the V gene TRBV7-6, with 11 bases lining up with TRBD1. The CDR3 covers 15 residues. Trimming at V came to 5 bases and at J to 8 bases, leaving 7 bases not matched to a gene. In germline, CDR1 is SGHVS, CDR2 FNYEAQ. The CDR3 protein is CASSPGQGALEKLFF. CDR3 in DNA: TGTGCCAGCAGCCCCGGACAGGGGGCGCTGGAAAAACTGTTTTTT.

The J gene is TRBJ1-4, the V gene TRBV27; D uncertain. Trimming cost V 6 bases and J 8 bases, with 16 bases left between them. The CDR3 extends over 14 amino acids. The germline V gene encodes CDR1 MNHEY and CDR2 SMNVEV (reference sequence). The CDR3 DNA follows: TGTGCCAGCAGGCCGCCGGGAAAGGGCGAAAAACTGTTTTTT. Translation gives CASRPPGKGEKLFF.

This sequence joins TRBV18 and TRBJ1-1, with 7 bases identical to TRBD1. Per the germline V gene, CDR1 is KGHSH and CDR2 is LQKENI. V was pared by 3 bases and J by 1 base, with 8 bases of the junction left unmatched. This CDR3 contains 16 residues. Here the CDR3 reads CASSPTGEGWNTEAFF. CDR3 in DNA: TGTGCCAGCTCACCCACAGGGGAAGGTTGGAACACTGAAGCTTTCTTT.

This clone was counted between two and nine times. This rearrangement joins TRBV19 to TRBJ1-5; 10 bases match TRBD1. This CDR3 spans 15 amino acids. Losses at the gene ends were 2 bases for V and 9 bases for J; bases not matched to a gene: 7. Germline V lookup: CDR1 LNHDA, CDR2 SQIVND (reference sequence). CDR3 coding DNA: TGTGCCAGTAGTATATATGGACAGGGGGGGCTGCCCCAGCATTTT. Translating gives CASSIYGQGGLPQHF.

The chain couples TRBV5-1 to TRBJ1-6, with 7 bases lining up with TRBD1. Trimming at V came to 3 bases and at J to 7 bases, leaving 13 bases not matched to a gene. The CDR3 is 17 amino acids. CDR1 is SGHRS, CDR2 YFSETQ, per germline. The CDR3 nucleotides read TGCGCCAGCAGCTGGGGACCGGTGACAGGGAGCAATTCACCCCTCCACTTT. The encoded protein is CASSWGPVTGSNSPLHF.

The chain recombines TRBV12-5 with TRBJ2-4; a possible D gene is TRBD1 (5 bases). Trimming removed 0 bases from V and 2 bases from J, with 17 bases in between. CDR1 LGHNT and CDR2 FRNRAP come from the germline V gene. The CDR3 contains 18 residues. CDR3 DNA sequence: TGTGCTAGTGGTTTGGTACTAAGCAGGGATGATTCCAAAAACATTCAGTACTTC. It codes for CASGLVLSRDDSKNIQYF.

The rearrangement joins TRBV30 to TRBJ1-1; D is unclear. Trimming took 5 bases from V and 8 from J, leaving 12 bases between them. The CDR3 has 11 amino acids. The V gene's germline CDR1 is GTSNPN and CDR2 SVGIG (reference sequence). CDR3 region: CAWFTVREAFF. CDR3 sequence (DNA): TGTGCCTGGTTTACGGTGAGGGAAGCTTTCTTT.

The gene calls are TRBV19 and TRBJ2-3; D gene ambiguous. Germline CDR1 reads LNHDA; CDR2 reads SQIVND (reference sequence). V lost 3 bases and J 0 bases, leaving 4 bases between the germline ends. This CDR3 is built from 13 residues. CDR3 protein: CASSIPSTDTQYF. The CDR3 coding sequence is TGTGCCAGTAGTATCCCTAGCACAGATACGCAGTATTTT.

This rearrangement joins TRBV12-3 or TRBV12-4 to TRBJ1-2; no clear D gene. Trimming left V 6 bases short and J 5 bases short, with 13 bases between. The CDR3 is 13 amino acids. In DNA, the CDR3 is TGTGCCAGCAGCCCCCTGGCCCGTTATGGCTACACCTTC. It codes for CASSPLARYGYTF.

CDR3 bases: TGTGCCAGCAGCTTGGCTTTCGCAAGGCAGGCCTACAATGAGCAGTTCTTC. Translated, it gives CASSLAFARQAYNEQFF. The chain uses TRBV5-4 and TRBJ2-1; D not resolved. There are 17 residues in the CDR3. V gave up 0 bases and J gave up 2 bases, with 15 bases separating them. The germline V gene has CDR1 SGHNT and CDR2 YYREEE (reference sequence).

This chain connects TRBV4-1 to TRBJ2-6; 7 bases agree with TRBD2. V lost 1 base, J lost 4 bases, and 4 bases stayed unmatched. CDR3 length equals 16 residues. Per germline, CDR1 MGHRA and CDR2 YSYEKL. CDR3 residues: CASSQVAGAGANVLTF. CDR3 sequence (DNA): TGCGCCAGCAGCCAAGTCGCGGGAGCCGGGGCCAACGTCCTGACTTTC.

The chain has TRBV18 and TRBJ1-1; perhaps TRBD1 as D (5 bases). V was clipped by 3 bases and J by 8 bases, with 13 bases between them. The CDR3 has 13 amino acids. Germline V gene lookup returns CDR1 KGHSH and CDR2 LQKENI. CDR3 loop: CASSPNRQNEAFF. The CDR3 bases are TGTGCCAGCTCACCCAACAGGCAGAACGAAGCTTTCTTT.

The rearrangement uses TRBV10-1 and TRBJ2-4; weak D call: TRBD1 (6 bases). Trimming shortened V by 5 bases and J by 5 bases, and 13 bases separated the two germline ends. Germline V gene lookup returns CDR1 WNHNN and CDR2 SYGVQD (reference sequence). The CDR3 has 14 amino acids. CDR3 nucleotide sequence: TGCGCCAGCAGTCTTGGACAGAACCAAAACATTCAGTACTTC. This encodes CASSLGQNQNIQYF.

In DNA form, the CDR3 reads TGTGCCACCAGTGAACAGGGGTATCAGCCCCAGCATTTT. The encoded protein is CATSEQGYQPQHF. V and J are TRBV24-1 and TRBJ1-5; TRBD1 matches at 7 bases. The CDR3 sequence is 13 residues long. Germline trimming cut 4 bases from V and 5 bases from J; bases unmatched to any gene: 1. Germline lookup yields CDR1 KGHDR and CDR2 SFDVKD.

The V call is TRBV2, the J call TRBJ2-2; 8 bases are a match to TRBD1. The V segment lost 6 bases and the J segment 0 bases; nucleotides outside the gene matches: 0. CDR1 and CDR2 (germline): SNHLY, FYNNEI. The CDR3 loop spans 14 amino acids. The CDR3 here is CASRTGANTGELFF. The CDR3 bases are TGTGCCAGCAGGACAGGGGCGAACACCGGGGAGCTGTTTTTT.

CDR3 coding DNA: TGTGCCAGCAGTGTGTCTGAACTCGGGACTCCCCACGAGCAGTACTTC. Translated, it gives CASSVSELGTPHEQYF. The chain has TRBV2 and TRBJ2-7, with D perhaps TRBD2 (6 bases). This CDR3 has 16 amino acids. Germline V gives CDR1 SNHLY, CDR2 FYNNEI. Trimming took off 4 bases at V and 5 bases at J, with 21 bases between the two ends.

The rearrangement uses TRBV27 and TRBJ1-1, with D possibly TRBD1 on 6 matching bases. CDR1 and CDR2 (germline): MNHEY, SMNVEV (reference sequence). The ends were cut back, 3 bases at V and 6 bases at J, with 14 bases in the middle. The CDR3 runs to 14 residues. Here the CDR3 DNA reads TGTGCCAGCAGTTTTGACAGGCTGGAGGCTGAAGCTTTCTTT. Encoded protein: CASSFDRLEAEAFF.

This chain uses TRBV5-6 with TRBJ2-1; D might be TRBD1 (6 bases). This CDR3 is built from 15 residues. Trimming pared 0 bases from V and 3 bases from J, leaving 10 bases between. The germline gives CDR1 SGHDT, CDR2 YYEEEE. The CDR3 DNA follows: TGTGCCAGCAGCTTGGAACAGGGTGGCTACAATGAGCAGTTCTTC. This sequence encodes CASSLEQGGYNEQFF.

The chain joins TRBV3-1 (or the pseudogene TRBV3-2) to TRBJ1-2, with a tentative D call TRBD1 (5 bases). In germline, CDR1 is LGHDT, CDR2 YNNKEL (reference sequence). Trimming took off 0 bases at V and 5 bases at J, with 7 bases between the two ends. The CDR3 totals 13 residues. The chain's CDR3 is CASSQERGYGYTF. In DNA form, the CDR3 reads TGTGCCAGCAGCCAAGAAAGGGGATATGGCTACACCTTC.

This chain uses TRBV7-8 with TRBJ2-5; a weak D match, TRBD2 (5 bases). There are 18 residues in the CDR3. The V and J ends lost 0 bases and 5 bases respectively, with 22 bases between them. CDR1 and CDR2 (germline): SGHVS, FQNEAQ. The CDR3 nucleotides are TGTGCCAGCAGCTTAGCGGGAGTTGATCGGTATGATTGGGAGACCCAGTACTTC. It codes for CASSLAGVDRYDWETQYF.

The chain employs TRBV7-9 and TRBJ2-2; the match to TRBD2 covers 11 bases. Germline CDR1 reads SEHNR; CDR2 reads FQNEAQ (reference sequence). Unmatched junction bases numbered 15, after V lost 7 bases and J lost 5 bases. This CDR3 is built from 18 residues. The CDR3 protein is CASTTRLAGYQGTGELFF. The CDR3 coding sequence is TGTGCCAGCACCACCAGACTAGCGGGGTACCAGGGGACCGGGGAGCTGTTTTTT.

The chain has TRBV4-1 and TRBJ2-5, with 11 bases aligning to TRBD2. The CDR3 is 15 residues long. With V trimmed by 2 bases and J by 4 bases, 3 bases remained unmatched. CDR1 is MGHRA and CDR2 is YSYEKL in the germline V gene. As DNA, the CDR3 is TGCGCCAGCAGCCAAATAGCGGGAGGGCCAGAGACCCAGTACTTC. It specifies CASSQIAGGPETQYF.

The genes are TRBV29-1 and TRBJ2-1, with 15 bases lining up with TRBD2. J lost 5 bases, V lost 2 bases, and 1 base had no gene match. The CDR3 spans 15 residues. Germline V gene sequence: CDR1 SQVTM, CDR2 ANQGSEA. The CDR3 sequence: CSVERTSGRDNEQFF. The CDR3 region has the DNA TGCAGCGTTGAACGGACTAGCGGGAGGGACAATGAGCAGTTCTTC.

The chain uses TRBV4-1 and TRBJ2-7; the match to TRBD1 covers 9 bases. Germline V CDR1 and CDR2: MGHRA, YSYEKL. Trimming at V came to 1 base and at J to 6 bases, leaving 7 bases not matched to a gene. The CDR3 runs to 15 residues. CDR3 sequence reads: CASSQVQGASREQYF. For the CDR3, the DNA is TGCGCCAGCAGCCAAGTACAGGGGGCGTCTCGCGAGCAGTACTTC.

This chain's CDR3 is CASSIVRETIYSNQPQHF. The CDR3 DNA reads TGTGCCAGTAGTATTGTCCGTGAAACTATTTATAGCAATCAGCCCCAGCATTTT. This chain connects TRBV19 to TRBJ1-5; D gene uncertain. Germline CDR1 is LNHDA and CDR2 is SQIVND (reference sequence). V shed 3 bases and J shed 0 bases, with 18 bases lying between them. This CDR3 is 18 amino acids long.

The gene calls are TRBV14 and TRBJ2-1, with 8 bases lining up with TRBD1. The CDR3 extends over 13 amino acids. CDR1 is SGHDN and CDR2 is FVKESK in the germline V gene. Trimming cost V 0 bases and J 12 bases; bases outside gene matches: 4. CDR3 nucleotides: TGTGCCAGCAGCCAAGAAAGGACAGGGTTGCAGTTCTTC. Its protein is CASSQERTGLQFF.

The chain joins TRBV7-9 to TRBJ1-3; no definite D call. Trimming left V 4 bases short and J 0 bases short, with 10 bases between. The CDR3 loop spans 15 amino acids. Germline V CDR1 and CDR2: SEHNR, FQNEAQ (reference sequence). Written as DNA, the CDR3 is TGTGCCAGCAGCTCCTGGGCGAGCTCTGGAAACACCATATATTTT. Residues: CASSSWASSGNTIYF.

J is TRBJ2-5 and V is TRBV19; 7 nucleotides agree with TRBD2. This CDR3 has 13 amino acids. J lost 4 bases, V lost 3 bases, and 2 bases had no gene match. CDR1 and CDR2 (germline): LNHDA, SQIVND (reference sequence). Here the CDR3 reads CASSIVAGETQYF. CDR3 nucleotide sequence: TGTGCCAGTAGTATTGTAGCGGGAGAGACCCAGTACTTC.

The chain combines TRBV19 with TRBJ2-5; 8 bases map to TRBD1. Germline assignment: CDR1 LNHDA and CDR2 SQIVND (reference sequence). The V segment lost 0 bases and the J segment 5 bases; nucleotides outside the gene matches: 14. The CDR3 has 18 residues. DNA for the CDR3: TGTGCCAGTAGTATAGAGGGATGGGGTGCAGGGGGCGGCGAGACCCAGTACTTC. This translates into CASSIEGWGAGGGETQYF.